This TCR beta chain was obtained from a study of T cell changes during pregnancy in multiple sclerosis. This table comes from immunoSEQ multiplex PCR, and its TCRdb copy is limited to in-frame clones, with some not included. Here the sample spans roughly 40,000 clones, approximately 90% being singletons. The junction had 7 bases not matched to a gene; V was cut back by 0 bases and J by 4 bases. Per germline, CDR1 SGHNT and CDR2 YYREEE (reference sequence). This CDR3 has 18 amino acids. The starting material was peripheral blood, obtained before pregnancy. This receptor was taken from a female donor with multiple sclerosis, enrolled in a pregnancy study. The J gene is TRBJ2-3, the V gene TRBV5-4; 14 bases agree with TRBD2. DNA for the CDR3: TGTGCCAGCAGCTTGGCGGGACTAGCGGGAGAAGGGTCAGATACGCAGTATTTT. Translated: CASSLAGLAGEGSDTQYF.